This TCR beta chain was sequenced for a study of cytomegalovirus exposure and HLA in healthy donors. CDR1 LNHNV and CDR2 YYDKDF come from the germline V gene (reference sequence). Trimming removed 5 bases at V and 2 bases at J, with 10 bases between. CDR3 length: 13 amino acids. On this clone itself: The antigen is unknown.

Amplification used 60 Vbeta primers and 13 Jbeta primers. Here immunoSEQ multiplex PCR was the method, and the copy in TCRdb shows in-frame clones only, minus some. In the table there are 200,000 to 250,000 clones, 76% of which are singletons. Study results and limitations: With later analysis, a missense DCLRE1C variant became linked to TCR beta V- and J-gene trimming. In vitro testing confirmed a few CMV-associated chains as specific for CMV antigens. Most CMV-associated TCR beta chains appeared HLA-restricted in a later analysis. Of the V segments, some could not be distinguished, including TRBV6-2 and TRBV6-3, and were excluded.

Sequencing was performed on PBMCs. The TCR originated in a man aged 18 to 29 in good health and CMV-seronegative. The V gene is TRBV15, the J gene TRBJ2-7, with a possible D match to TRBD2 (6 bases). CDR3 sequence (DNA): TGTGCCACCAGCGGGGGACTGCCCTACGAGCAGTACTTC. This codes for CATSGGLPYEQYF. Full variable domain (rest looked up from reference TRBV15 and TRBJ2-7): DAMVIQNPRYQVTQFGKPVTLSCSQTLNHNVMYWYQQKSSQAPKLLFHYYDKDFNNEADTPDNFQSRRPNTSFCFLDIRSPGLGDTAMYLCATSGGLPYEQYFGPGTRLTVT.